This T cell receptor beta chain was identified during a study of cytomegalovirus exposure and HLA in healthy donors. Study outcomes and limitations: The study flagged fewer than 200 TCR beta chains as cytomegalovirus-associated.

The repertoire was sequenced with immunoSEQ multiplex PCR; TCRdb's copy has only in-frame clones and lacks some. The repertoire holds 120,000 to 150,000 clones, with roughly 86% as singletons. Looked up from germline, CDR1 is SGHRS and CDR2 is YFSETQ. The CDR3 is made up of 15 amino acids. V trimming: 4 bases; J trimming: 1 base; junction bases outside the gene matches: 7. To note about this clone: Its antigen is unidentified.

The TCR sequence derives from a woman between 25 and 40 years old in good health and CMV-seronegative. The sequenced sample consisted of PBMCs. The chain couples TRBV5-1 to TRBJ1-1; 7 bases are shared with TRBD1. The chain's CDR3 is CASSRGGTANTEAFF. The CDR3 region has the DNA TGCGCCAGCAGCCGTGGAGGGACAGCGAACACTGAAGCTTTCTTT.